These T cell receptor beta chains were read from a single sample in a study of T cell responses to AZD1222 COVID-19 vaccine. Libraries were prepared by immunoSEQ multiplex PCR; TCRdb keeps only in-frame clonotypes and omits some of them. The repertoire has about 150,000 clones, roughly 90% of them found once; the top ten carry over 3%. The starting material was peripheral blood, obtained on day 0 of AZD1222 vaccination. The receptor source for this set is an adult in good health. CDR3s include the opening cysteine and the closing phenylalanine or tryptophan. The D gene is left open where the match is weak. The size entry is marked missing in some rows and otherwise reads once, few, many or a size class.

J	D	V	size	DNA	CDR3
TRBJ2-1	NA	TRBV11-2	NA	TGTGCCAGCAGCCAAGGGGTGGGAGTAACTCGCGACAATGAGCAGTTCTTC	CASSQGVGVTRDNEQFF
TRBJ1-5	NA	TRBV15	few	TGTGCCACCAGTCGGGCGGATTTTGATCAGCCCCAGCATTTT	CATSRADFDQPQHF
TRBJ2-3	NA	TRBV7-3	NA	TGTGCCAGCAGCCCCGGGCGGGGAGGTGGAGATACGCAGTATTTT	CASSPGRGGGDTQYF
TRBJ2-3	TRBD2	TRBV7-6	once	TGTGCCAGCAGCTTAGGTAGCGGGAGGTCCACAGATACGCAGTATTTT	CASSLGSGRSTDTQYF
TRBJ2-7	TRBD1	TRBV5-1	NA	TGCGCCAGCAGCTTCGGACAGGGGACTCGGGAGCAGTACTTC	CASSFGQGTREQYF
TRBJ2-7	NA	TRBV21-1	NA	TGTGCCAGAGAAGACTGCATCTACGAGCAGTACTTC	CAREDCIYEQYF
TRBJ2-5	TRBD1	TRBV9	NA	TGTGCCAGCAGCCCTCCCTCGACAGGGACAGAGACCCAGTACTTC	CASSPPSTGTETQYF
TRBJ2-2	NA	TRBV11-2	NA	TGTGCCAGCAGCCTCACCGGGGAGCTGTTTTTT	CASSLTGELFF
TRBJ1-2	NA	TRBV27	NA	TGTGCCAGCAGTATGACAGGAAATCCTAACTATGGCTACACCTTC	CASSMTGNPNYGYTF
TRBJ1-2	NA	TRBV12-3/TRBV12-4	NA	TGTGCCAGCAGCCCGCCGGTGCAGAGGGGCTACACCTTC	CASSPPVQRGYTF
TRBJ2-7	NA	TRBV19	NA	TGTGCCAGTAGTCCGGTTGGGCGCGAGCAGTACTTC	CASSPVGREQYF
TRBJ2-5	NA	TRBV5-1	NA	TGCGCCAGCAGCTTGCAGTCAGAGACCCAGTACTTC	CASSLQSETQYF
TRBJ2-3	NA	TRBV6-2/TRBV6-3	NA	TGTGCCAGCAGTTGGTCCCCGAACTTGGGTGCAGATACGCAGTATTTT	CASSWSPNLGADTQYF
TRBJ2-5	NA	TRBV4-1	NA	TGCGCCAGCAGTTTGTTACCGGACCAAGAGACCCAGTACTTC	CASSLLPDQETQYF
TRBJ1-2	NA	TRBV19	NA	TGTGCCACTTCCTTTACCTTCTCTACCTCGGCTAGTAACTATGGCTACACCTTC	CATSFTFSTSASNYGYTF
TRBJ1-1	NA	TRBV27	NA	TGTGCCAGCAGTTTCCGGGGGGGCACTGAAGCTTTCTTT	CASSFRGGTEAFF
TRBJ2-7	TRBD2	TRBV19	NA	TGTGCCAGTAGTCTGAGTTCGGGACTAGCGGGATTCGAGCAGTACTTC	CASSLSSGLAGFEQYF
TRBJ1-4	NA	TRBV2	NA	TGTGCCGGACTCGAATGGGGCGGAGGGGGAAAACTGTTTTTT	CAGLEWGGGGKLFF
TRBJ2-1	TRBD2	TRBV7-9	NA	TGTGCCAGCCGTACTAGCGGGGACTACAATGAGCAGTTCTTC	CASRTSGDYNEQFF
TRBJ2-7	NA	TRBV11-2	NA	TGTGCCAGCAGCTCGGATGGTTTGACCTACGAGCAGTACTTC	CASSSDGLTYEQYF
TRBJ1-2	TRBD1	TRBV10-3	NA	TGTGCCATCAGTGGCGGGGACAGGGTCTATGGCTACACCTTC	CAISGGDRVYGYTF
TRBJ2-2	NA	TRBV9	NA	TGTGCCAGCAGCGTAGCAGGACCCGGGGAGCTGTTTTTT	CASSVAGPGELFF
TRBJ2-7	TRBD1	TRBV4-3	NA	TGCGCCAGCAGCCAAGACAGGGGGACAGGGTACGAGCAGTACTTC	CASSQDRGTGYEQYF
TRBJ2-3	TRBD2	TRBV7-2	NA	TGTGCCAGCAGCTTAGGGCTAGCGGGAGATACGCAGTATTTT	CASSLGLAGDTQYF
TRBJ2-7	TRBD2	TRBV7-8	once	TGTGCCAGCAGCTCCCGACTAGCGGGGTCCTACGAGCAGTACTTC	CASSSRLAGSYEQYF
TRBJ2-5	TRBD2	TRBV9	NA	TGTGCCAGCAGCGCAGTGCGGGAGCAAGAGACCCAGTACTTC	CASSAVREQETQYF
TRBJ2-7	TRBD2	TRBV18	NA	TGTGCCAGCTCATCCCTAGCGGGAGAATTCTACGAGCAGTACTTC	CASSSLAGEFYEQYF